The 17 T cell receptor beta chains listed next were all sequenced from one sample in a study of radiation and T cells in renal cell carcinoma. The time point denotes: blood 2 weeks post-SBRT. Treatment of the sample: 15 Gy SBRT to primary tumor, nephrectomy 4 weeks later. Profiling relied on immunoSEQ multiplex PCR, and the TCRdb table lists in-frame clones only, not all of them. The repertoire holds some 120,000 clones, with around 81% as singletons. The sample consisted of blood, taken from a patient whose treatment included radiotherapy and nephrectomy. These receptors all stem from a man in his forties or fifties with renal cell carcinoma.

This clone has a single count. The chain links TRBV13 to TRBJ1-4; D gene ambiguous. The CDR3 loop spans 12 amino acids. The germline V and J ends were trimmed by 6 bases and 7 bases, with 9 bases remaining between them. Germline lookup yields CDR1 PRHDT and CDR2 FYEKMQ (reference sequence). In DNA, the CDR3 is TGTGCCAGCAGGGCCGGAAGTGAAAAACTGTTTTTT. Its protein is CASRAGSEKLFF. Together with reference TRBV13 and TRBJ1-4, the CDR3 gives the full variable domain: AAGVIQSPRHLIKEKRETATLKCYPIPRHDTVYWYQQGPGQDPQFLISFYEKMQSDKGSIPDRFSAQQFSDYHSELNMSSLELGDSALYFCASRAGSEKLFFGSGTQLSVL.

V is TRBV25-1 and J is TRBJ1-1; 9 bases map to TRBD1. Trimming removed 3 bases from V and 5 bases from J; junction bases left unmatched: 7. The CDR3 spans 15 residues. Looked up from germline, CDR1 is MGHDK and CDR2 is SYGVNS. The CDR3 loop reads CASSDSPGTGTEAFF. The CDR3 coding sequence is TGTGCCAGCAGTGACAGTCCCGGGACAGGGACTGAAGCTTTCTTT.

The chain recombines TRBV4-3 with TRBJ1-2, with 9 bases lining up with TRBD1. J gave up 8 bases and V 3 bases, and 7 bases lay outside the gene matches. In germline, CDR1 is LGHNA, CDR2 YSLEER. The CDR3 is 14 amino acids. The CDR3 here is CASSQGQGIGGYTF. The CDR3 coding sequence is TGCGCCAGCAGCCAGGGACAGGGTATAGGCGGCTACACCTTC.

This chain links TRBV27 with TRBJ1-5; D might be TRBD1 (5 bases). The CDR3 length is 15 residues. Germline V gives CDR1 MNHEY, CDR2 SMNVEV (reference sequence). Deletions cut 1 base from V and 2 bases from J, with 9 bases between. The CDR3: CASSLWGNRNQPQHF. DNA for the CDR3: TGTGCCAGCAGTTTATGGGGGAACCGCAATCAGCCCCAGCATTTT.

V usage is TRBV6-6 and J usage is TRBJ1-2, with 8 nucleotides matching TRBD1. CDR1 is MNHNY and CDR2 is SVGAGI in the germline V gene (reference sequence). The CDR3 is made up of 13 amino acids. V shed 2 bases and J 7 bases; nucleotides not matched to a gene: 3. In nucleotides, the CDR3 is TGTGCCAGCAGTTACGCGGACAGGGCTGGCTACACCTTC. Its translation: CASSYADRAGYTF.

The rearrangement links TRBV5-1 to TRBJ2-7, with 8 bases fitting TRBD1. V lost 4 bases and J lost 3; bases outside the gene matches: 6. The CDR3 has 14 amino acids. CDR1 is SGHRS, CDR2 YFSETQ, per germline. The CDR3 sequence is CASSPSGQGYEQYF. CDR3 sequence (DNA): TGCGCCAGCAGCCCATCTGGACAGGGCTACGAGCAGTACTTC.

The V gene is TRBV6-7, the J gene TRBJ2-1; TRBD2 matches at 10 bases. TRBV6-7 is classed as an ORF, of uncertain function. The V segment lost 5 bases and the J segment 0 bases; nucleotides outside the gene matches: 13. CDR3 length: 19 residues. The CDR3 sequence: CASSPPAAGGPSSYNEQFF. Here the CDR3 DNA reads TGTGCCAGCAGTCCCCCAGCAGCGGGGGGGCCAAGCTCCTACAATGAGCAGTTCTTC.

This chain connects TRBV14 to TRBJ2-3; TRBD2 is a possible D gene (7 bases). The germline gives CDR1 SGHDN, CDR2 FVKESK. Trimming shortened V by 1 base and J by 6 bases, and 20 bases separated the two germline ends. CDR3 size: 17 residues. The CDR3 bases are TGTGCCAGCAGCCAAGTACGGGGGGCCTACACACACGATACGCAGTATTTT. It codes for CASSQVRGAYTHDTQYF.

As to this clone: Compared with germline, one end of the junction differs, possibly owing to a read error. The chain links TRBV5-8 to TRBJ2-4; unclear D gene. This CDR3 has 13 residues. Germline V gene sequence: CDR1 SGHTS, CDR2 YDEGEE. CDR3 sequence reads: CASSLTLTDMQYF. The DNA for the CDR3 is TGTGCCAGCAGCTTGACGCTAACAGACATGCAGTACTTC.

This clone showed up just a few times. The CDR3 protein is CASSSASMNTEAFF. The CDR3 nucleotides are TGTGCCAGCAGCTCAGCATCCATGAACACTGAAGCTTTCTTT. The genes are TRBV5-4 and TRBJ1-1, with no clear D. This CDR3 has 14 residues. V lost 3 bases and J lost 0, with 9 bases in between. In germline, CDR1 is SGHNT, CDR2 YYREEE (reference sequence).

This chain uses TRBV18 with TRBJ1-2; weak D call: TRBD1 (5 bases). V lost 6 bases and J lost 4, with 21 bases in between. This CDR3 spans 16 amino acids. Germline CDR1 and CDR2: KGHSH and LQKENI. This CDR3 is CASSLTGGDAPYGYTF. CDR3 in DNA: TGTGCCAGCTCGTTAACGGGGGGGGACGCCCCCTATGGCTACACCTTC.

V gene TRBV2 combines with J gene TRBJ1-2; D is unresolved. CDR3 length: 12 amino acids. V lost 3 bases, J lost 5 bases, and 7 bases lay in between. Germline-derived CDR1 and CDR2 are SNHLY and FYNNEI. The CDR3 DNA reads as TGTGCCAGCAGTGAGCAGCTATATGGCTACACCTTC. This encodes CASSEQLYGYTF.

CDR3 sequence (DNA): TGTGCCAGCAGCCCTTTTCAGGGTTCCTACGAGCAGTACTTC. This translates into CASSPFQGSYEQYF. V usage is TRBV9 and J usage is TRBJ2-7; tentative D call: TRBD1 (5 bases). Germline V gives CDR1 SGDLS, CDR2 YYNGEE. This CDR3 spans 14 amino acids. Trimming removed 4 bases at V and 1 base at J, with 12 bases between. The full variable domain, in which reference TRBV9 and TRBJ2-7 provide the parts outside the CDR3, is DSGVTQTPKHLITATGQRVTLRCSPRSGDLSVYWYQQSLDQGLQFLIQYYNGEERAKGNILERFSAQQFPDLHSELNLSSLELGDSALYFCASSPFQGSYEQYFGPGTRLTVT.

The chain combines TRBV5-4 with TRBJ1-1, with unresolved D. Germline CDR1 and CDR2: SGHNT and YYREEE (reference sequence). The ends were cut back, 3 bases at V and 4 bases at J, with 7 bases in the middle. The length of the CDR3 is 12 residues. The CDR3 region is CASSSVVTEAFF. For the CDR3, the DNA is TGTGCCAGCAGCTCGGTTGTCACTGAAGCTTTCTTT. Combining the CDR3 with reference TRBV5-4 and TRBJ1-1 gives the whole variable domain ETGVTQSPTHLIKTRGQQVTLRCSSQSGHNTVSWYQQALGQGPQFIFQYYREEENGRGNFPPRFSGLQFPNYSSELNVNALELDDSALYLCASSSVVTEAFFGQGTRLTVV.

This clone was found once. CDR3 DNA sequence: TGTGCCAGCAGTGTGGGAGGGACAGTGGCCCAAGAGACCCAGTACTTC. Translated: CASSVGGTVAQETQYF. The chain links TRBV2 to TRBJ2-5; D could derive from TRBD1 or TRBD2 (7 bases each). The V gene lost 4 bases and the J gene lost 1 base, with 16 bases spanning the gap. From germline, CDR1 is SNHLY and CDR2 FYNNEI. CDR3 length equals 16 residues.

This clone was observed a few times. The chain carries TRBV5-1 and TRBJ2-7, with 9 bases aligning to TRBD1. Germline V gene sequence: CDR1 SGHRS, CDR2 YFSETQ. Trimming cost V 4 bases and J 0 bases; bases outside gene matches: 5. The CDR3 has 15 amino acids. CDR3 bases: TGCGCCAGCAGCGTAGGGACAGGGAGCTCCTACGAGCAGTACTTC. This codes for CASSVGTGSSYEQYF.

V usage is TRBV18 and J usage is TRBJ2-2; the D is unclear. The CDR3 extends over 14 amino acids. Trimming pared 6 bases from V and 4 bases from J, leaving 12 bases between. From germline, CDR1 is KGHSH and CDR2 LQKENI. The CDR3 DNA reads TGTGCCAGCTCCCTCCCAAGGGTCACCGGGGAGCTGTTTTTT. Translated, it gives CASSLPRVTGELFF. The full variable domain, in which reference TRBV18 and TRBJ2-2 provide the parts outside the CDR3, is NAGVMQNPRHLVRRRGQEARLRCSPMKGHSHVYWYRQLPEEGLKFMVYLQKENIIDESGMPKERFSAEFPKEGPSILRIQQVVRGDSAAYFCASSLPRVTGELFFGEGSRLTVL.